The rows below give T cell receptor beta chains drawn from one sample of a study of early T cells in non-severe SARS-CoV-2 infection. TCRdb reanalysed the 5' RACE reads using MiXCR and keeps one entry per CDR3 protein. Of approximately 110,000 distinct CDR3 sequences detected, more than 12% appear once; the ten largest clones hold 21%. Input material: whole blood. The receptor set was obtained from an adult who was a healthcare worker with PCR-confirmed SARS-CoV-2 infection or an uninfected control (not recorded which). CDR3s include the opening cysteine and the closing phenylalanine or tryptophan. The order of the fields is J gene, clone size, V gene, D gene, CDR3 DNA, CDR3 protein. D genes are given only for firm matches. Not all rows give a size; the values are once, few, many and, for expanded clones, a class.

J: TRBJ1-4; size: NA; V: TRBV5-5; D: NA; DNA: TGTGCCAGCAGCTTCTCCGATGAAAAACTGTTTTTT; CDR3: CASSFSDEKLFF
J: TRBJ2-5; size: few; V: TRBV7-2; D: NA; DNA: TGTGCCAGCAGCTCCCTTGGGGGGACCCAGTACTTC; CDR3: CASSSLGGTQYF
J: TRBJ2-6; size: few; V: TRBV27; D: NA; DNA: TGTGCCAGCAGTTTATCGTGGCCCGGTACAGGGCCTGGGGCCAACGTCCTGACTTTC; CDR3: CASSLSWPGTGPGANVLTF
J: TRBJ2-2; size: few; V: TRBV30; D: NA; DNA: TGTGCCTGGAGTGTATCTTCTGGGGAGCTGTTTTTT; CDR3: CAWSVSSGELFF
J: TRBJ1-5; size: NA; V: TRBV30; D: NA; DNA: TGTGCCTGGGCGAGGTCCGGGGGTTATCAGCCCCAGCATTTT; CDR3: CAWARSGGYQPQHF
J: TRBJ1-1; size: NA; V: TRBV29-1; D: NA; DNA: TGCAGCGTTATCAGTGGGGCCACTGAAGCTTTCTTT; CDR3: CSVISGATEAFF
J: TRBJ1-6; size: few; V: TRBV10-2; D: NA; DNA: TGCGCCAGCAGTCTCACACCCCGAGGGTCGAATTCACCCCTCCACTTT; CDR3: CASSLTPRGSNSPLHF
J: TRBJ2-1; size: many; V: TRBV3-1; D: TRBD2; DNA: TGTGCCAGCAGCCTCGGACTAGCAGATGAGCAGTTCTTC; CDR3: CASSLGLADEQFF
J: TRBJ1-1; size: many; V: TRBV3-1; D: NA; DNA: TGTGCCAGCAGCCAAGTCGGGGTGAACACTGAAGCTTTCTTT; CDR3: CASSQVGVNTEAFF
J: TRBJ2-2; size: few; V: TRBV2; D: TRBD1; DNA: TGTGCCAGCAGCGGGACAGTCCTCACCGGGGAGCTGTTTTTT; CDR3: CASSGTVLTGELFF
J: TRBJ2-7; size: NA; V: TRBV14; D: TRBD2; DNA: TGTGCCAGCAGCCAAGTAACTAGCGGTTCCTACGAGCAGTACTTC; CDR3: CASSQVTSGSYEQYF
J: TRBJ2-1; size: NA; V: TRBV2; D: TRBD1; DNA: TGTGCCAGTACAGGGGGTGAGCAGTTCTTC; CDR3: CASTGGEQFF
J: TRBJ2-1; size: few; V: TRBV5-1; D: TRBD1; DNA: TGCGCCAGCAGCTTGATGGGGGGACAGGATTACAATGAGCAGTTCTTC; CDR3: CASSLMGGQDYNEQFF
J: TRBJ2-7; size: NA; V: TRBV20-1; D: NA; DNA: TGCAGTGCACCGCCGACTCAACAGCCACCCTACGAGCAGTACTTC; CDR3: CSAPPTQQPPYEQYF
J: TRBJ1-4; size: NA; V: TRBV30; D: NA; DNA: TGTGCCTGGAGGCAGAATCCTAATGAAAAACTGTTTTTT; CDR3: CAWRQNPNEKLFF
J: TRBJ2-3; size: many; V: TRBV2; D: NA; DNA: TGTGCCAGCAGAGAGGGACCGAGCACAGATACGCAGTATTTT; CDR3: CASREGPSTDTQYF
J: TRBJ1-5; size: few; V: TRBV12-3/TRBV12-4; D: TRBD1; DNA: TGTGCCACCTGCAGGGGGCTTGTAGGTCAGCCCCAGCATTTT; CDR3: CATCRGLVGQPQHF
J: TRBJ2-3; size: few; V: TRBV5-1; D: TRBD2; DNA: TGCGCCAGCAGCATAGGGACTAGTGCAGATACGCAGTATTTT; CDR3: CASSIGTSADTQYF
J: TRBJ1-3; size: NA; V: TRBV3-1; D: NA; DNA: TGTGCCAGCAGCCAGTGGCCTGGAAACACCATACATTTT; CDR3: CASSQWPGNTIHF
J: TRBJ2-7; size: few; V: TRBV12-3/TRBV12-4; D: NA; DNA: TGTGCCAGCAGTTTTGGCGGCAGAGGTACCTACGAGCAGTACTTC; CDR3: CASSFGGRGTYEQYF
J: TRBJ2-1; size: NA; V: TRBV7-2; D: TRBD2; DNA: TGTGCCAGCAGCTGGGGGACTAGCGGGAGCGGGTGGCAGTTCTTC; CDR3: CASSWGTSGSGWQFF
J: TRBJ2-7; size: NA; V: TRBV20-1; D: TRBD1; DNA: TGCAGTGCCCCGGGACAGGGGGAATACGAGCAGTACTTC; CDR3: CSAPGQGEYEQYF
J: TRBJ1-2; size: many; V: TRBV18; D: NA; DNA: TGTGCCAGCTCACGTAATAGCTACGACTATGGCTACACCTTC; CDR3: CASSRNSYDYGYTF
J: TRBJ2-7; size: few; V: TRBV7-8; D: NA; DNA: TGTGCCAGCAGTCCGGACGGCCTCTACGAGCAGTACTTC; CDR3: CASSPDGLYEQYF
J: TRBJ1-6; size: NA; V: TRBV30; D: NA; DNA: TGTGCCCTGGCAGGCAGCCGCGATTCACCCCTCCACTTT; CDR3: CALAGSRDSPLHF
J: TRBJ2-5; size: many; V: TRBV12-3/TRBV12-4; D: NA; DNA: TGTGCCAGCAGAACAGGGCAAGAGACCCAGTACTTC; CDR3: CASRTGQETQYF
J: TRBJ1-2; size: few; V: TRBV6-5; D: NA; DNA: TGTGCCAGCAGTCGTAACAGCCTCCTCGTATCAGGCTACACCTTC; CDR3: CASSRNSLLVSGYTF
J: TRBJ1-5; size: many; V: TRBV7-8; D: NA; DNA: TGTGCCAGCACTTCACAGGGAAAGTTTATCAGCAATCAGCCCCAGCATTTT; CDR3: CASTSQGKFISNQPQHF
J: TRBJ2-1; size: NA; V: TRBV5-1; D: TRBD2; DNA: TGCGCCAGCAGCCTTTTATCGTCCGGGACTAATAACGCTGTATTC; CDR3: CASSLLSSGTNNAVF
J: TRBJ1-1; size: NA; V: TRBV5-1; D: NA; DNA: TGCGCCAGCAGCGAAGATCCACAGGGGAACACTGAAGCTTTCTTT; CDR3: CASSEDPQGNTEAFF
J: TRBJ1-1; size: NA; V: TRBV29-1; D: NA; DNA: TGCAGCGTCCAGACCGGTGAAGCTTTCTTT; CDR3: CSVQTGEAFF
J: TRBJ2-3; size: few; V: TRBV7-9; D: NA; DNA: TGTGCCAGCAGCCCCCGGGGGGGGACAGCCTTCACAGATACGCAGTATTTT; CDR3: CASSPRGGTAFTDTQYF
J: TRBJ1-5; size: NA; V: TRBV12-3/TRBV12-4; D: NA; DNA: TGTGCCAGCAGTTCGGACGGCAAAAGCAATCAGCCCCAGCATTTT; CDR3: CASSSDGKSNQPQHF
J: TRBJ1-2; size: NA; V: TRBV3-1; D: NA; DNA: TGTGCCAGCAGCCAACAGGTCCCCAGGTTTAACTATGGCTACACCTTC; CDR3: CASSQQVPRFNYGYTF
J: TRBJ2-3; size: many; V: TRBV30; D: NA; DNA: TGTGCCTGGACCACAGACTCATCAGATACGCAGTATTTT; CDR3: CAWTTDSSDTQYF
J: TRBJ2-3; size: NA; V: TRBV29-1; D: TRBD1; DNA: TGCAGCGTGCCCGGACAGGGGGGGTCAGATACGCAGTATTTT; CDR3: CSVPGQGGSDTQYF
J: TRBJ2-3; size: few; V: TRBV7-9; D: NA; DNA: TGTGCCAGCAGCTTAGTGGGCGTGGCCCGCACAGATACGCAGTATTTT; CDR3: CASSLVGVARTDTQYF
J: TRBJ2-1; size: few; V: TRBV3-1; D: TRBD2; DNA: TGTGCCAGCAGCCCCGGGACTAGCGGGGGAACCGACTCCTACAATGAGCAGTTCTTC; CDR3: CASSPGTSGGTDSYNEQFF